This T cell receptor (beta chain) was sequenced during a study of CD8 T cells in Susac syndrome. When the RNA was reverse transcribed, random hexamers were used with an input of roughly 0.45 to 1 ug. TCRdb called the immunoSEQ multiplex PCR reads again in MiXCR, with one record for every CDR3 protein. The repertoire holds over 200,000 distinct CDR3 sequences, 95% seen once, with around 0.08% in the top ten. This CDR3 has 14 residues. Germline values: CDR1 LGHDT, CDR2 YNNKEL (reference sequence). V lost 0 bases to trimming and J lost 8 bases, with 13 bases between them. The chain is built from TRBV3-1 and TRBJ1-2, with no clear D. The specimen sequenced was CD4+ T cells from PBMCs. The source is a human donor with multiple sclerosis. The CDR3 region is CASSQEAIFRGYTF. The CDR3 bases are TGTGCCAGCAGCCAAGAGGCCATCTTTAGGGGCTACACCTTC.